This TCR beta chain was retrieved from a study of blood T cell repertoires in COVID-19 (dated by TCRdb to the early 2020s). In the study overall: Samples covering the acute and convalescent phases of COVID-19 were provided by collaborators in the United States, Italy and Spain. HLA class I and class II types, where available, came from metadata supplied by the sample provider rather than from assay-based typing. Samples were obtained from the ongoing ImmuneRACE study (first 160 participants) and from approximately 1,200 subjects provided by 6 global collaborators. The repertoires were made available in a free public database intended to serve as a resource for research on the immune response to SARS-CoV-2. The material from the prospective study consisted of cDNA or gDNA derived from T cells, B-cell-depleted T cells, or PBMCs. Nearly every sample came with metadata listing a de-identified subject ID, COVID-19 status, age in years and sex. Subjects who had been exposed to COVID-19, were actively infected with it, or had recovered from it provided the deeply sampled blood TCRbeta repertoires that made up the dataset. Results and caveats for the whole study, not just this receptor: Clinical and demographic metadata were provided uncurated, with the amount varying by source and participant.

In the prospective study, participants were roughly 18 to 90 years old, resided in 20 to 30 geographic areas of the United States, and were enrolled through a virtual design. Cohort assignment in the prospective study relied on participant-reported clinical history from a screening survey and a study questionnaire. ImmuneRACE Cohort 3 recovered participants were defined by two consecutive negative NP/OP PCR tests, healthcare professional clearance, or symptom resolution. In the prospective study, whole blood, serum and a nasopharyngeal or oropharyngeal swab were collected from each participant by mobile phlebotomists. Over a roughly two-month period, participants in the prospective study had the option of providing additional blood draws and questionnaires. Before DNA extraction, blood samples from the prospective study were shipped at room temperature or frozen. TCRbeta CDR3 regions were amplified from genomic DNA by means of the immunoSEQ Assay, a bias-controlled multiplex PCR. Processing in the source paper ran as follows. Nucleated cell counts per sample were estimated from amplification of reference gene primers within the assay. Sequence reads were collapsed and filtered to measure the absolute abundance of every unique TCRbeta CDR3 rearrangement. For each sample, productive Simpson clonality was calculated by taking the square root of Simpson's diversity index across productive rearrangements. This is the immuneACCESS table as TCRdb keeps it, with only in-frame sequences that have V and J called. A part of the clones is gone; compared with another copy, unresolved V genes explain less than half, and the rest is unexplained. The V and J calls and clone size were taken over from that table, and D and trimming were inferred from the DNA. The sample yields 300,000 to 350,000 clones; approximately 84% were counted once. The ten largest clones capture roughly 0.94% of the sample.

Between the V and J ends, shortened by 5 bases and 6 bases respectively, the junction contains 13 bases. Reading the germline V gene gives CDR1 KGHDR and CDR2 SFDVKD. The CDR3 covers 13 residues, taking in both the cysteine and the phenylalanine. The only DNA kept is the CDR3, 39 bases in frame from the first base. In regard to this clone: There is no known antigen for this receptor. The record has no base qualities; no much larger clone is one base away.

The sequenced material came from PBMCs or T cells enriched from blood (not recorded which). Recombination connected TRBV24-1 to TRBJ2-7; a tentative D call is TRBD2 (5 bases match). The receptor's source is a woman aged 25 to 39 who had recovered from COVID-19. The CDR3 has the sequence CATSAYAEGEQYF. The DNA reads as follows: TGTGCCACCAGTGCCTATGCAGAGGGCGAGCAGTACTTC.